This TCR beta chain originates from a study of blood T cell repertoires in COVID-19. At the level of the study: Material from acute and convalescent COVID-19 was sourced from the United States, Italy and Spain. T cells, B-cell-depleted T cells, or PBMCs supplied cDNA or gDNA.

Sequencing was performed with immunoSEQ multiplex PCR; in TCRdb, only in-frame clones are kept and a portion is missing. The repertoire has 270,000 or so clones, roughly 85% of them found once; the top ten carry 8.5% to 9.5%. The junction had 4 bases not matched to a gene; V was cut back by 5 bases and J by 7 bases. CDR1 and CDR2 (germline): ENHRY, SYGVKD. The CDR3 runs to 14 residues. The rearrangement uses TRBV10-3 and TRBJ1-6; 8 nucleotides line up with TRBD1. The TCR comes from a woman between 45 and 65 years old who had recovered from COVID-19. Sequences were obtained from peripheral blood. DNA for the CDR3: TGTGCCATCAGTACAGGGGGTGGAAATTCACCCCTCCACTTT. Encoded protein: CAISTGGGNSPLHF.